This TCR beta chain is drawn from a study of T cells after yellow fever vaccination. TCRdb passed the 5' RACE reads through MiXCR, listing each CDR3 protein once. The data hold 200,000 to 300,000 distinct CDR3 sequences, with roughly 6.2% observed a single time. Trimming at V came to 3 bases and at J to 0 bases, leaving 6 bases not matched to a gene. This CDR3 has 16 amino acids. Germline V lookup: CDR1 SGDLS, CDR2 YYNGEE. The rearrangement uses TRBV9 and TRBJ2-3, with 8 bases aligning to TRBD2. The receptor comes from a man aged 25-45 years who received the YFV17D yellow fever vaccine. The specimen comprised CD4+ T cells sorted from PBMCs, sampled on the day of the yellow fever booster vaccination. CDR3 amino acids: CASSADSGGSTDTQYF. In DNA, the CDR3 is TGTGCCAGCAGCGCCGACTCGGGGGGGAGCACAGATACGCAGTATTTT.